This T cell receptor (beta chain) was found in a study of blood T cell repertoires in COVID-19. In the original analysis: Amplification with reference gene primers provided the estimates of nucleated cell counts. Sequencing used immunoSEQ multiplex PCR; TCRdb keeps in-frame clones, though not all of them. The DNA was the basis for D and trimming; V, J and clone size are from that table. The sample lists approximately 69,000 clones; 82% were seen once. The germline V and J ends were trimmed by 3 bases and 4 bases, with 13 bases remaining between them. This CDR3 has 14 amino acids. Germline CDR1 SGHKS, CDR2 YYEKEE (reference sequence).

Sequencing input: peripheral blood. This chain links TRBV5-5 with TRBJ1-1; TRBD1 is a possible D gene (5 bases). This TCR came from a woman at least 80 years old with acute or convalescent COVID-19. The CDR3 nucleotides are TGTGCCAGCAGCTGGGGCGGGGGAGTCACTGAAGCTTTCTTT. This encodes CASSWGGGVTEAFF.